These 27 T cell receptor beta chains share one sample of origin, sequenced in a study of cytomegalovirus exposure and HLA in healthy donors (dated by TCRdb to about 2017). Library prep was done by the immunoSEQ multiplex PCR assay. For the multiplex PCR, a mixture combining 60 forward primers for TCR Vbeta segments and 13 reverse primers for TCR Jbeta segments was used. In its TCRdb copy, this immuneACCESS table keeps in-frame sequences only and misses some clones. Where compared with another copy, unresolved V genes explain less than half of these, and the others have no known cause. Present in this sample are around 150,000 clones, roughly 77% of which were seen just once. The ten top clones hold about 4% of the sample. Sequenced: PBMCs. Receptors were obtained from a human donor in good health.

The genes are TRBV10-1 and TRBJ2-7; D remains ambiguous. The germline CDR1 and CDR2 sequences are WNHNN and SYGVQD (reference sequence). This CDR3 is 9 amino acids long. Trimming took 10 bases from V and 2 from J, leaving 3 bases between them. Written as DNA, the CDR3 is TGCGCCATTACCTACGAGCAGTACTTC. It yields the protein CAITYEQYF.

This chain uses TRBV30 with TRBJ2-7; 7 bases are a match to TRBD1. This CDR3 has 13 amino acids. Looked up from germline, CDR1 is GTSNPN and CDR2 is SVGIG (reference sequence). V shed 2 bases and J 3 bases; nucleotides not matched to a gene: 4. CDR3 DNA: TGTGCCTGGAGTCTATACAGGGGCTACGAGCAGTACTTC. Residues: CAWSLYRGYEQYF.

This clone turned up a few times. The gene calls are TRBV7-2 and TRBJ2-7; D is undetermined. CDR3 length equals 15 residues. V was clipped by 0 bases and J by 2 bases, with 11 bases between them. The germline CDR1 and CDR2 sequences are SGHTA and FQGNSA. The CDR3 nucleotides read TGTGCCAGCAGCTTAGCGGCAGCGCCAACCTACGAGCAGTACTTC. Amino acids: CASSLAAAPTYEQYF.

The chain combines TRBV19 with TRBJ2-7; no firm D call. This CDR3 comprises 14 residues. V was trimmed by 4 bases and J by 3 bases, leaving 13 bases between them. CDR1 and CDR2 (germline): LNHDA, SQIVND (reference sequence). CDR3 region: CASSTPSPSYEQYF. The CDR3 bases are TGTGCCAGTAGTACCCCTTCGCCCAGCTACGAGCAGTACTTC.

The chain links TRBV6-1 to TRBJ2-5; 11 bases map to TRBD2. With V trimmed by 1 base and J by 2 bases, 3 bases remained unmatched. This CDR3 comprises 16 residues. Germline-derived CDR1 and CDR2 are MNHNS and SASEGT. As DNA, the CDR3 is TGTGCCAGCAGTGAAGGGGTAGCGGGGGGGCAAGAGACCCAGTACTTC. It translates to CASSEGVAGGQETQYF.

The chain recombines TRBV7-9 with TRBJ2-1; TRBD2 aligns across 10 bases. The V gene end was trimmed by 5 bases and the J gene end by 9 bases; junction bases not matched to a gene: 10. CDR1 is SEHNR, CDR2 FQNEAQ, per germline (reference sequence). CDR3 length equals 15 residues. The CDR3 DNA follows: TGTGCCAGCAGCCCAGCGGGAGGGCCTAGTTTTGAGCAGTTCTTC. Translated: CASSPAGGPSFEQFF. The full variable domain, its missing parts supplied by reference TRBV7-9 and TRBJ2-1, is DTGVSQNPRHKITKRGQNVTFRCDPISEHNRLYWYRQTLGQGPEFLTYFQNEAQLEKSRLLSDRFSAERPKGSFSTLEIQRTEQGDSAMYLCASSPAGGPSFEQFFGPGTRLTVL.

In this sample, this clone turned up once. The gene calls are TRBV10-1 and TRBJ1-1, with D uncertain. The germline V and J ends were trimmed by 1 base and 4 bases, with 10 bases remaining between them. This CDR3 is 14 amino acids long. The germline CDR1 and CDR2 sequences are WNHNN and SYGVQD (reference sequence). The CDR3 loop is CASSEYRVPTEAFF. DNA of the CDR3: TGCGCCAGCAGTGAGTATCGGGTTCCCACTGAAGCTTTCTTT.

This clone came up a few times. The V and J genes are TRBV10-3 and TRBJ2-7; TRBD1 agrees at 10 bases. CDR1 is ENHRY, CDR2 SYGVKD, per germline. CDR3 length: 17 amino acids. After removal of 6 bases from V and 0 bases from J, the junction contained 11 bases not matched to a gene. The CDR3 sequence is CAIRGTDRGPPSYEQYF. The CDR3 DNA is TGTGCCATCAGGGGTACAGACAGGGGGCCTCCCTCCTACGAGCAGTACTTC.

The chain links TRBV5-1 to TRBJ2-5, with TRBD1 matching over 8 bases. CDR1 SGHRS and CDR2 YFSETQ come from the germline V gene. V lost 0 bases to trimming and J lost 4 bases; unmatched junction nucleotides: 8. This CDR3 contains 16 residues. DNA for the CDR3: TGCGCCAGCAGCTTGGCCACCGGACAGGGCCGAGAGACCCAGTACTTC. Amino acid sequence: CASSLATGQGRETQYF.

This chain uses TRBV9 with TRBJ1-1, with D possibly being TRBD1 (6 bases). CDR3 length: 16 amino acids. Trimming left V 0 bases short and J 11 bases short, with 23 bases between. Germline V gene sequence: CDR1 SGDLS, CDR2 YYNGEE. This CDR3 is CASSVGSGGQGSRAFF. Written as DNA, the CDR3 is TGTGCCAGCAGCGTAGGATCGGGGGGGCAGGGGAGTAGGGCTTTCTTT.

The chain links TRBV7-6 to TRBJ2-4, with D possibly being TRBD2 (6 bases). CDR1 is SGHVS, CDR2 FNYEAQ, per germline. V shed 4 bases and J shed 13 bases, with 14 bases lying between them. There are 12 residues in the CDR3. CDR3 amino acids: CASSSSGEEQYF. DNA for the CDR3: TGTGCCAGCAGCTCCTCCGGGGAGGAACAGTACTTC.

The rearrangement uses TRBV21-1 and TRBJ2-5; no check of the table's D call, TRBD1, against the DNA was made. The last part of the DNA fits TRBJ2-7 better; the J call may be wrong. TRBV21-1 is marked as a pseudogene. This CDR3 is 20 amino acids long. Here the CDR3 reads CASSTEPGTGFIGGSYEQYF. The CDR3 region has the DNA TGTGCCAGCAGCACCGAACCCGGGACAGGGTTTATTGGGGGCTCCTACGAGCAGTACTTC.

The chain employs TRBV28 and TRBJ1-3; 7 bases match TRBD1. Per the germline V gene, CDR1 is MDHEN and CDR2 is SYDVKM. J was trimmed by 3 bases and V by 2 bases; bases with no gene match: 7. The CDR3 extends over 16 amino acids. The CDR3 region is CASSLGGGASGNTIYF. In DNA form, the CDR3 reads TGTGCCAGCAGTTTAGGAGGGGGCGCAAGTGGAAACACCATATATTTT.

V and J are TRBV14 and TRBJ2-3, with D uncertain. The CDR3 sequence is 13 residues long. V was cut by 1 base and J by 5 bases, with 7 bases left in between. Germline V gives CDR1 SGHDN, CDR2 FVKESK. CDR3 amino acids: CASSQVLGDTQYF. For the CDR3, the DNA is TGTGCCAGCAGCCAAGTTCTCGGAGATACGCAGTATTTT.

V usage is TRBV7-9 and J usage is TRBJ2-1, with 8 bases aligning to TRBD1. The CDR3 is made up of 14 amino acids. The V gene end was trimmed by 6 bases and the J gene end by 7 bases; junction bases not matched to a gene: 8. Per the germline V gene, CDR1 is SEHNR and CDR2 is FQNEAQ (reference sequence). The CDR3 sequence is CASSYGQGRNEQFF. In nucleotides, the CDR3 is TGTGCCAGCAGTTACGGACAGGGTAGAAATGAGCAGTTCTTC.

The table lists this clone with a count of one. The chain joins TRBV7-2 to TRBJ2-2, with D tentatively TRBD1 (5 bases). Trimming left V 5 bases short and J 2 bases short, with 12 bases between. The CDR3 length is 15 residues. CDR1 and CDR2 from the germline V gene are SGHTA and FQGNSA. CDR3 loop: CASSLLQGNTGELFF. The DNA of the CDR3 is TGTGCCAGCAGCCTACTCCAGGGAAACACCGGGGAGCTGTTTTTT.

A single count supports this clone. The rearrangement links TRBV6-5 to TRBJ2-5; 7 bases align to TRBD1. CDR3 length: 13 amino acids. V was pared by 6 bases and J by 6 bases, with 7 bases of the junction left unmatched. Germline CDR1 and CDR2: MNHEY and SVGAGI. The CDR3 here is CASRRQGTQTQYF. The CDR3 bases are TGTGCCAGCAGACGACAGGGAACTCAGACCCAGTACTTC.

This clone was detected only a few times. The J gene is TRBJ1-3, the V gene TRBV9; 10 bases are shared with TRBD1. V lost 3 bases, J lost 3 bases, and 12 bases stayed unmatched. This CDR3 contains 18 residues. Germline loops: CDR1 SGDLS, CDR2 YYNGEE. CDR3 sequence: CASSGNQTGGADGNTIYF. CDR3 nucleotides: TGTGCCAGCAGCGGAAACCAGACAGGGGGCGCGGATGGAAACACCATATATTTT.

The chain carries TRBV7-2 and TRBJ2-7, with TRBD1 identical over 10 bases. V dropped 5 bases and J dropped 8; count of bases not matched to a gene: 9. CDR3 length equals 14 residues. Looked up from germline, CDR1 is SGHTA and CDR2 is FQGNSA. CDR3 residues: CASSTPGQGSQQYF. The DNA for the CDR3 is TGTGCCAGCAGCACACCGGGACAGGGGTCCCAGCAGTACTTC.

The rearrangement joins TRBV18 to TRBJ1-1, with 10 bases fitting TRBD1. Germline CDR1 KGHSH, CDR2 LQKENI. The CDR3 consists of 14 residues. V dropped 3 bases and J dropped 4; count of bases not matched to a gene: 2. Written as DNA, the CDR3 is TGTGCCAGCTCACCCGGACAGGGGGGCACTGAAGCTTTCTTT. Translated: CASSPGQGGTEAFF.

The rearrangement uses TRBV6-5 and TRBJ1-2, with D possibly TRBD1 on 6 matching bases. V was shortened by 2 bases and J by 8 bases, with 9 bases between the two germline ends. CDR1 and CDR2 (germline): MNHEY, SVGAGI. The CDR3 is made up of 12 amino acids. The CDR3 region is CASSYPGQGYTF. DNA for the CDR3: TGTGCCAGCAGTTACCCAGGACAGGGCTACACCTTC.

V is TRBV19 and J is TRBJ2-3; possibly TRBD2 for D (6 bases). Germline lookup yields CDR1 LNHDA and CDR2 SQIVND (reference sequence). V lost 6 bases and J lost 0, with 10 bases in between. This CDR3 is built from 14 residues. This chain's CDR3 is CASSGLLSTDTQYF. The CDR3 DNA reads TGTGCCAGTAGCGGACTACTTAGCACAGATACGCAGTATTTT.

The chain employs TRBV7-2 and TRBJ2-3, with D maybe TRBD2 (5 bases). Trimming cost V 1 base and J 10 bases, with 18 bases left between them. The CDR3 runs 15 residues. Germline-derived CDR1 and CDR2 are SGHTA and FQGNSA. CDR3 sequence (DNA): TGTGCCAGCAGCTTAGTCACTAGATGGGTTGGTCCGCAGTATTTT. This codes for CASSLVTRWVGPQYF.

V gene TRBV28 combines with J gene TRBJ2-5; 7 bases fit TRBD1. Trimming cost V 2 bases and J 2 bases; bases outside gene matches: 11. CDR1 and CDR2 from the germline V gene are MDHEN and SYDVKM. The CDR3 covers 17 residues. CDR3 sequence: CASSLRQTDRRQETQYF. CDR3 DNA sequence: TGTGCCAGCAGTTTACGCCAAACGGACAGGCGACAAGAGACCCAGTACTTC. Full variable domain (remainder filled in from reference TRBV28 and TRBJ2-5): DVKVTQSSRYLVKRTGEKVFLECVQDMDHENMFWYRQDPGLGLRLIYFSYDVKMKEKGDIPEGYSVSREKKERFSLILESASTNQTSMYLCASSLRQTDRRQETQYFGPGTRLLVL.

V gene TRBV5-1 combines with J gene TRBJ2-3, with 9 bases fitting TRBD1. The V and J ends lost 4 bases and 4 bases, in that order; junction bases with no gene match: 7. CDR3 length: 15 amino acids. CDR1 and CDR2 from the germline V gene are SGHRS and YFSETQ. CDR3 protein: CASSVGQGVSDTQYF. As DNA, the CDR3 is TGCGCCAGCAGCGTGGGACAGGGAGTGTCAGATACGCAGTATTTT. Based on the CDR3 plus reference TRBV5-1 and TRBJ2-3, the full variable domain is KAGVTQTPRYLIKTRGQQVTLSCSPISGHRSVSWYQQTPGQGLQFLFEYFSETQRNKGNFPGRFSGRQFSNSRSEMNVSTLELGDSALYLCASSVGQGVSDTQYFGPGTRLTVL.

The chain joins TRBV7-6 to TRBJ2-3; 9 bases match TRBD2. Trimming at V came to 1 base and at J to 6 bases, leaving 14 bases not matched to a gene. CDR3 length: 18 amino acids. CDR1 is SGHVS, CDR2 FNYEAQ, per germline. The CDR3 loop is CASSLGLGTRGGWDTQYF. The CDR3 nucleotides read TGTGCCAGCAGCTTAGGATTAGGGACGCGGGGGGGCTGGGATACGCAGTATTTT.

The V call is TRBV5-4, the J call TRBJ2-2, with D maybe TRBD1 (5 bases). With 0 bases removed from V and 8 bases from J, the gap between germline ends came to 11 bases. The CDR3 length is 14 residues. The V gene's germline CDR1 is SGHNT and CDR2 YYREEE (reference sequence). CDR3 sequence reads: CASSLETAHGELFF. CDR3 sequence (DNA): TGTGCCAGCAGCTTGGAGACAGCCCATGGGGAGCTGTTTTTT.